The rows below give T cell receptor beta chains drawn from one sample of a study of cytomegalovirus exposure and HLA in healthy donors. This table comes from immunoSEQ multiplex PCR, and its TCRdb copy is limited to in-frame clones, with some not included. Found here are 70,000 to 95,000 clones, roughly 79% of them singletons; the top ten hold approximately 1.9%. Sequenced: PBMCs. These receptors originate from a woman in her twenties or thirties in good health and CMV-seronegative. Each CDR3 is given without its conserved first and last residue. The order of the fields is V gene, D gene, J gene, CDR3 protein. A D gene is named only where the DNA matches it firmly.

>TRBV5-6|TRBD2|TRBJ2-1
ASSITSGSYRHEQF
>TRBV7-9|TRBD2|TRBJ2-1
ASSLGASGLYNEQF
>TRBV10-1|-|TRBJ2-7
ANPHRTAPYEQY
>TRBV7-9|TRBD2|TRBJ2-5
ASSDRLAPTRGEETQY
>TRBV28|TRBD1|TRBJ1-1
ASSSGTGWTEAF
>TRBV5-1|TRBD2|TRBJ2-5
ASSSLRAGGPNETQY
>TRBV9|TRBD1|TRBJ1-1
ASSLQQGANTEAF
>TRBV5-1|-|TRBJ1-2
ATRPGSNYGYT
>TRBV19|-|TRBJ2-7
ASSSGLGSYEQY
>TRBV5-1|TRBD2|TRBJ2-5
ASRQTLAEGETQY
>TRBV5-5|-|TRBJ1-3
ASSFPRNTIY
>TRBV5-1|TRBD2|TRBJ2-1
ASSGVGTSGTNEQF
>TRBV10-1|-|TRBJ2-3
ASSESRTYGQY
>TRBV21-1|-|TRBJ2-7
ASSNRDSSSYEQY
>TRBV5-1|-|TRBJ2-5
ASSSLGVETQY
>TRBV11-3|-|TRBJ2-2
ASSSTGRYTGELF
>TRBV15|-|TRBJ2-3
ATSRSHTDTQY
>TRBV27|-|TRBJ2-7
ASSLLQGTAYEQY
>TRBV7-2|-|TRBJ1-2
ASSLRAGLLSGYT
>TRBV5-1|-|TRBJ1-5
ASSLTGNNQPQH
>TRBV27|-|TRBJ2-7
ASRRGQHYEQY
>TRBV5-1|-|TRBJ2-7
ASSLSQNYEQY
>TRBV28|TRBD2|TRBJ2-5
ASSSPGLAGEQY
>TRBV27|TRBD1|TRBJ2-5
ASSLFPGPQGAQETQY
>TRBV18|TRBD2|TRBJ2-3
ASSAWPSSGRSTDTQY
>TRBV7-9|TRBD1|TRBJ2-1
ASSFTTGDNEQF
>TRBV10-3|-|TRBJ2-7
AISERGGADEQY
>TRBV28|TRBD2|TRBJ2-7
ASSTSGIYEQY
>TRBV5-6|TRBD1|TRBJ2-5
ASSADRARAETQY
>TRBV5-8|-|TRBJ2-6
ASSLGQGGTLT
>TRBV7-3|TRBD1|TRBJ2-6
ASSLRVPGQGSSSGANVLT
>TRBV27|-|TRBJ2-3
ASSFRGTDTQY
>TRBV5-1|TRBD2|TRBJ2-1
ASSEGTSGRAGNEQF
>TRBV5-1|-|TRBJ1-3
ASSLASFTDSGNTIY
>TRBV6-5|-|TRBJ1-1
ASSPQPTQVTEAF
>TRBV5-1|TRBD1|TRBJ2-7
ASSLGQGASYEQY
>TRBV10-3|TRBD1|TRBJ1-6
AISRDSNSPLH
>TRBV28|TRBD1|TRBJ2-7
ASSPGQGYPYEQY
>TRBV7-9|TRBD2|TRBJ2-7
SSSLGSSSGKAYEQY
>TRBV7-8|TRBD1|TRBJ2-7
ASSLAGTGWAYEQY
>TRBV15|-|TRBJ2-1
ATSRDVPGNEQF
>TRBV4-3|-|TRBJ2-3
ASSQDASHTDTQY
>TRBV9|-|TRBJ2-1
ASSSRDNYNEQF